A single sample gave rise to the 27 T cell receptor beta chains below, sequenced in a study of shared clonotypes between healthy human individuals. The assay was immunoSEQ multiplex PCR, and TCRdb's table has in-frame clones only and misses some. This table has about 1 million clones, around 75% appearing once. The sample was memory CD4+ T cells sorted from blood. The subset is: CD45RA-negative fraction. All receptors come from a man aged 18 to 29 in good health.

The chain couples TRBV27 to TRBJ1-1; a weak D match, TRBD1 (6 bases). V shed 5 bases and J shed 11 bases, with 21 bases lying between them. The CDR3 runs 14 residues. Germline values: CDR1 MNHEY, CDR2 SMNVEV (reference sequence). The CDR3 protein is CASSAQGGTSRAFF. CDR3 coding DNA: TGTGCCAGCAGTGCCCAAGGGGGGACGTCCCGTGCTTTCTTT.

CDR3 nucleotide sequence: TGTGCCAGCAGCTTAAGCGGGAGAGCGGGGGAGCTGTTTTTT. It is translated as CASSLSGRAGELFF. The genes are TRBV11-3 and TRBJ2-2, with 8 bases that match TRBD2. The CDR3 runs to 14 residues. In germline, CDR1 is SGHNT, CDR2 YENEEA. The V and J ends lost 2 bases and 8 bases, in that order; junction bases with no gene match: 4.

This clone was recorded a few times. The chain has TRBV5-4 and TRBJ2-7, with 9 nucleotides matching TRBD2. Germline V CDR1 and CDR2: SGHNT, YYREEE (reference sequence). This CDR3 comprises 15 residues. V trimming: 0 bases; J trimming: 5 bases; junction bases outside the gene matches: 6. CDR3 DNA sequence: TGTGCCAGCAGCTTGGAGGGCGGGAGGGTAAACGAGCAGTACTTC. Protein: CASSLEGGRVNEQYF.

The chain couples TRBV18 to TRBJ2-5; no firm D call. V dropped 3 bases and J dropped 5 bases, with 16 bases sitting between them. Germline-derived CDR1 and CDR2 are KGHSH and LQKENI. The CDR3 runs to 15 residues. CDR3 residues: CASSPRGVHVETQYF. DNA for the CDR3: TGTGCCAGCTCACCGCGCGGTGTTCATGTCGAGACCCAGTACTTC.

The V gene is TRBV5-1, the J gene TRBJ2-1, with 10 bases identical to TRBD2. This CDR3 comprises 15 residues. The germline gives CDR1 SGHRS, CDR2 YFSETQ. The ends lost 4 bases at V and 5 bases at J; junction bases unmatched: 6. The CDR3 is CASSGTSGANNEQFF. In DNA form, the CDR3 reads TGCGCCAGCAGCGGAACTAGCGGGGCTAACAATGAGCAGTTCTTC.

V is TRBV5-6 and J is TRBJ1-6, with 7 bases that match TRBD1. Unmatched junction bases numbered 9, after V lost 3 bases and J lost 6 bases. Germline V lookup: CDR1 SGHDT, CDR2 YYEEEE. This CDR3 region has 16 residues. For the CDR3, the DNA is TGTGCCAGCAGCTCAGTCCGACAGGGCATTAATTCACCCCTCCACTTT. Amino acid sequence: CASSSVRQGINSPLHF.

V usage is TRBV4-2 and J usage is TRBJ1-1, with TRBD1 identical over 7 bases. The CDR3 is 15 amino acids. The J segment lost 5 bases and the V segment lost 3 bases, leaving 9 bases of the junction unmatched. The V gene's germline CDR1 is LGHNA and CDR2 YNFKEQ. CDR3 amino acids: CASSQATQGRTEAFF. The CDR3 region has the DNA TGTGCCAGCAGCCAGGCGACACAGGGGAGGACTGAAGCTTTCTTT.

This rearrangement joins TRBV28 to TRBJ1-4, with a tentative D call TRBD1 (6 bases). V lost 2 bases and J 12 bases, leaving 10 bases between the germline ends. Germline V gene sequence: CDR1 MDHEN, CDR2 SYDVKM. The CDR3 sequence is 12 residues long. Here the CDR3 DNA reads TGTGCCAGCAGTTTACGGGGGCCGGAACTGTTTTTT. Amino acids: CASSLRGPELFF.

Worth noting for this clone: The sample contains more than one DNA sequence encoding this CDR3. The rearrangement links TRBV6-6 to TRBJ1-2; 8 nucleotides match TRBD1. The CDR3 totals 14 residues. CDR1 and CDR2 (germline): MNHNY, SVGAGI (reference sequence). Trimming removed 0 bases from V and 5 bases from J; junction bases left unmatched: 2. As DNA, the CDR3 is TGTGCCAGCAGTTACTCGAGACAGGGGTATGGCTACACCTTC. Its protein is CASSYSRQGYGYTF.

The chain carries TRBV28 and TRBJ1-5; TRBD1 is a possible D gene (6 bases). The germline gives CDR1 MDHEN, CDR2 SYDVKM. The CDR3 extends over 16 amino acids. The ends were cut back, 7 bases at V and 3 bases at J, with 19 bases in the middle. CDR3 sequence: CASTTSSGHLNQPQHF. The CDR3 DNA is TGTGCCAGCACTACATCGTCGGGACACCTCAATCAGCCCCAGCATTTT.

Turning to this clone: The sample holds other DNA sequences that translate to the same CDR3. The chain couples TRBV18 to TRBJ2-7; weak D call: TRBD2 (6 bases). Trimming shortened V by 3 bases and J by 2 bases, and 8 bases separated the two germline ends. CDR3 size: 13 residues. Germline V gene lookup returns CDR1 KGHSH and CDR2 LQKENI. The CDR3 nucleotides read TGTGCCAGCTCACCGGGGGGAACCTACGAGCAGTACTTC. Residues: CASSPGGTYEQYF. Variable domain in full (rest from reference TRBV18 and TRBJ2-7): NAGVMQNPRHLVRRRGQEARLRCSPMKGHSHVYWYRQLPEEGLKFMVYLQKENIIDESGMPKERFSAEFPKEGPSILRIQQVVRGDSAAYFCASSPGGTYEQYFGPGTRLTVT.

This chain joins TRBV19 and TRBJ1-5; possibly TRBD1 for D (5 bases). Germline lookup yields CDR1 LNHDA and CDR2 SQIVND (reference sequence). The germline V and J ends were trimmed by 3 bases and 0 bases, with 18 bases remaining between them. The CDR3 extends over 18 amino acids. The CDR3: CASSMGTGSFGSNQPQHF. The CDR3 DNA follows: TGTGCCAGTAGTATGGGGACGGGGTCCTTCGGTAGCAATCAGCCCCAGCATTTT.

The V call is TRBV27, the J call TRBJ2-6; TRBD2 might be the D (5 bases). Germline loops: CDR1 MNHEY, CDR2 SMNVEV (reference sequence). The germline V and J ends were trimmed by 6 bases and 2 bases, with 8 bases remaining between them. CDR3 length: 14 amino acids. DNA of the CDR3: TGTGCCAGCAGGGAGGTCCCTGGGGCCAACGTCCTGACTTTC. Its protein is CASREVPGANVLTF.

The genes are TRBV10-3 and TRBJ2-7; D call uncertain. Germline loops: CDR1 ENHRY, CDR2 SYGVKD. The V end was cut by 0 bases, the J end by 2 bases, with 8 bases between. The CDR3 is 14 residues long. This chain's CDR3 is CAISESTAAYEQYF. In DNA, the CDR3 is TGTGCCATCAGTGAGTCTACGGCGGCCTACGAGCAGTACTTC.

The chain couples TRBV4-3 to TRBJ2-7; D remains unclear. The CDR3 contains 13 residues. Trimming cost V 3 bases and J 1 base, with 7 bases left between them. The germline V gene has CDR1 LGHNA and CDR2 YSLEER. CDR3 nucleotides: TGCGCCAGCAGCCACGCCCTGTCCTACGAGCAGTACTTC. The encoded protein is CASSHALSYEQYF.

On this clone: Other DNA sequences of this sample code for an identical CDR3. The chain joins TRBV18 to TRBJ2-7; D possibly corresponds to TRBD1 (6 bases). V shed 4 bases and J shed 4 bases, with 8 bases lying between them. Germline CDR1 is KGHSH and CDR2 is LQKENI. CDR3 length equals 12 residues. The CDR3 nucleotides read TGTGCCAGCTCACAACAGGGTTACGAGCAGTACTTC. Protein sequence: CASSQQGYEQYF.

V is TRBV11-2 and J is TRBJ2-5; no definite D call. V lost 0 bases and J 4 bases, leaving 3 bases between the germline ends. Germline V CDR1 and CDR2: SGHAT, FQNNGV. This CDR3 has 12 amino acids. The CDR3 protein is CASSLERETQYF. CDR3 nucleotide sequence: TGTGCCAGCAGCTTAGAACGAGAGACCCAGTACTTC.

This clone has only a few counts. Other DNA sequences in the same sample also yield this CDR3. The chain recombines TRBV7-9 with TRBJ2-2; TRBD2 matches 10 bases. Germline loops: CDR1 SEHNR, CDR2 FQNEAQ (reference sequence). The V gene end was trimmed by 1 base and the J gene end by 4 bases; junction bases not matched to a gene: 0. This CDR3 comprises 15 residues. The CDR3 reads CASSLGLAGTGELFF. CDR3 sequence (DNA): TGTGCCAGCAGCTTAGGACTAGCGGGCACCGGGGAGCTGTTTTTT.

This rearrangement joins TRBV30 to TRBJ1-2; TRBD1 might be the D (6 bases). The CDR3 runs 15 residues. V was trimmed by 1 base and J by 7 bases, leaving 19 bases between them. The germline CDR1 and CDR2 sequences are GTSNPN and SVGIG (reference sequence). The CDR3 is CAWSGDAGVAAGYTF. DNA for the CDR3: TGTGCCTGGAGTGGGGATGCAGGGGTTGCCGCTGGCTACACCTTC.

V and J are TRBV6-1 and TRBJ2-1; no definite D call. In germline, CDR1 is MNHNS, CDR2 SASEGT. Trimming shortened V by 3 bases and J by 8 bases, and 14 bases separated the two germline ends. This CDR3 contains 14 residues. This chain's CDR3 is CASSDGTFSDEQFF. In nucleotides, the CDR3 is TGTGCCAGCAGTGACGGAACCTTCTCCGATGAGCAGTTCTTC.

This clone came up a few times. The V gene is TRBV5-1, the J gene TRBJ2-1, with D possibly being TRBD1 (7 bases). Trimming removed 4 bases at V and 9 bases at J, with 17 bases between. The germline V gene encodes CDR1 SGHRS and CDR2 YFSETQ. The CDR3 covers 14 residues. The chain's CDR3 is CASSITGEVGEQFF. CDR3 DNA: TGCGCCAGCAGCATTACAGGGGAGGTTGGTGAGCAGTTCTTC.

A note on this clone: This sample includes further DNA sequences coding for the same CDR3. V and J are TRBV9 and TRBJ2-2; D unclear. This CDR3 comprises 15 residues. The ends were cut back, 0 bases at V and 1 base at J, with 7 bases in the middle. The germline CDR1 and CDR2 sequences are SGDLS and YYNGEE. The CDR3 DNA reads as TGTGCCAGCAGCGTAGTTCCCCTGAACACCGGGGAGCTGTTTTTT. Amino acids: CASSVVPLNTGELFF.

The V gene is TRBV7-2, the J gene TRBJ2-7; 9 bases are a match to TRBD1. The trim removed 5 bases at V and 0 bases at J, leaving 5 bases unmatched. Germline lookup yields CDR1 SGHTA and CDR2 FQGNSA. The CDR3 is made up of 15 amino acids. The CDR3 reads CASSQDRGSSYEQYF. The CDR3 nucleotides are TGTGCCAGCAGCCAAGACAGGGGGAGCTCCTACGAGCAGTACTTC.

This chain links TRBV5-6 with TRBJ1-4, with D possibly being TRBD1 (5 bases). The CDR3 is 15 amino acids. V was clipped by 4 bases and J by 7 bases, with 17 bases between them. CDR1 and CDR2 from the germline V gene are SGHDT and YYEEEE. This CDR3 is CASSHRQPLGEKLFF. DNA for the CDR3: TGTGCCAGCAGCCACCGACAGCCGCTAGGTGAAAAACTGTTTTTT.

This rearrangement joins TRBV28 to TRBJ2-2, with a weak D call TRBD1 (6 bases). Trimming removed 6 bases from V and 4 bases from J, with 12 bases in between. This CDR3 contains 14 residues. Germline CDR1 and CDR2: MDHEN and SYDVKM. The CDR3 coding sequence is TGTGCCAGCAGAAACAGGGTGGCCACCGGGGAGCTGTTTTTT. Translation gives CASRNRVATGELFF. The full variable domain, with the rest looked up from reference TRBV28 and TRBJ2-2, is DVKVTQSSRYLVKRTGEKVFLECVQDMDHENMFWYRQDPGLGLRLIYFSYDVKMKEKGDIPEGYSVSREKKERFSLILESASTNQTSMYLCASRNRVATGELFFGEGSRLTVL.

CDR3 residues: CASTRSGETQYF. DNA for the CDR3: TGTGCCAGCACGCGTAGCGGCGAGACCCAGTACTTC. This rearrangement joins TRBV9 to TRBJ2-5; TRBD2 might be the D (6 bases). The CDR3 runs to 12 residues. The germline gives CDR1 SGDLS, CDR2 YYNGEE. V lost 6 bases and J lost 5, with 11 bases in between. The full variable domain, its missing parts supplied by reference TRBV9 and TRBJ2-5, is DSGVTQTPKHLITATGQRVTLRCSPRSGDLSVYWYQQSLDQGLQFLIQYYNGEERAKGNILERFSAQQFPDLHSELNLSSLELGDSALYFCASTRSGETQYFGPGTRLLVL.

This chain joins TRBV5-1 and TRBJ2-6, with D perhaps matching TRBD1 (5 bases). CDR1 is SGHRS, CDR2 YFSETQ, per germline. V lost 4 bases, J lost 0 bases, and 11 bases lay in between. The CDR3 contains 16 residues. CDR3 loop: CASSTRQISGANVLTF. Here the CDR3 DNA reads TGCGCCAGCAGCACTCGACAGATCTCTGGGGCCAACGTCCTGACTTTC.